Listed here is a single TCR beta chain. Its specificity is not known. The sample belongs to a study of beta chain features in type 1 diabetes. Study observations and caveats: PCR might show a preference for shorter templates, equally across patients and controls. Patients' naive, central memory and Treg TCRB repertoires seemed closer to one another than those of healthy donors.

Expressed TCRB transcripts were sequenced because the isolated RNA had all been reverse transcribed beforehand. Sequencing used immunoSEQ multiplex PCR; TCRdb keeps in-frame clones, though not all of them. The sample lists approximately 380,000 clones; around 15% were seen once. Unmatched junction bases numbered 6, after V lost 5 bases and J lost 2 bases. The CDR3 runs to 14 residues. Germline CDR1 and CDR2: SGHTA and FQGNSA. Every donor had blood drawn once into heparin, approximately 120 mL on average. The sequence derives from a young woman in good health. The sequenced sample was naive CD4+ T cells from blood. The rearrangement links TRBV7-2 to TRBJ2-7, with 7 bases that match TRBD2. The CDR3 spells CASSAYLAAYEQYF. CDR3 nucleotide sequence: TGTGCCAGCAGCGCCTACCTAGCGGCCTACGAGCAGTACTTC.